This TCR beta chain was sequenced during a study of technical replicates of blood from four donors. The repertoire was sequenced with immunoSEQ multiplex PCR; TCRdb's copy has only in-frame clones and lacks some. The top ten clones hold roughly 7% of a sample with several thousand clones, about 95% of them seen once. CDR1 is MNHEY and CDR2 is SMNVEV in the germline V gene (reference sequence). The length of the CDR3 is 13 residues. V gave up 5 bases and J gave up 4 bases, with 12 bases separating them. The TCR originated in a human donor in good health. The sequencing input was PBMCs. The chain links TRBV27 to TRBJ2-7; tentatively, D is TRBD2 (5 bases). The CDR3 here is CASSHFSDYEQYF. CDR3 coding DNA: TGTGCCAGCAGTCATTTTAGCGATTACGAGCAGTACTTC.